The 32 T cell receptor beta chains listed next were all sequenced from one sample in a study of T cells in Graves' hyperthyroidism and ophthalmopathy. Using RNA transcripts as the source, TCR beta CDR3 regions were amplified. Researchers ran a first-round RT-PCR on the TCR CDR3 using the HTBI primer set. MiXCR was run by TCRdb on the multiplex PCR reads, yielding one entry per CDR3 protein. The sample consists of fewer than 350,000 distinct CDR3 sequences, about 15% of them appearing once. The sequenced sample consisted of blood. The source is a woman aged 45-65 years with Graves' hyperthyroidism that later progressed to Graves' ophthalmopathy.

The chain is built from TRBV24-1 and TRBJ2-7, with no clear D. Per germline, CDR1 KGHDR and CDR2 SFDVKD. The CDR3 spans 15 residues. V lost 4 bases to trimming and J lost 3 bases, with 15 bases between them. The CDR3 DNA follows: TGTGCCACCAGTGACCATAGGACGGATATCTACGAGCAGTACTTC. Its protein product is CATSDHRTDIYEQYF.

This clonotype was counted a few times. Its ends do not fully match the called genes, so a read error is possible. J is TRBJ1-1 and V is TRBV7-6; D is ambiguous. CDR3 length equals 15 residues. CDR1 is SGHVS and CDR2 is FNYEAQ in the germline V gene. CDR3 DNA: TGTGCCAGCAGCTCGAGGAATGCTGGAAACACTGGAGCTTTCTTT. This encodes CASSSRNAGNTGAFF.

This clonotype has at least ten counts. The CDR3: CASSEGQASNQPQHF. Written as DNA, the CDR3 is TGCGCCAGCAGCGAAGGACAGGCCAGCAATCAGCCCCAGCATTTT. The chain is built from TRBV5-1 and TRBJ1-5; 7 nucleotides line up with TRBD1. V trimming: 4 bases; J trimming: 1 base; junction bases outside the gene matches: 5. Per the germline V gene, CDR1 is SGHRS and CDR2 is YFSETQ. There are 15 residues in the CDR3.

The V and J genes are TRBV27 and TRBJ2-3, with 8 bases lining up with TRBD1. The CDR3 contains 16 residues. Germline-derived CDR1 and CDR2 are MNHEY and SMNVEV (reference sequence). Losses at the gene ends were 0 bases for V and 3 bases for J; bases not matched to a gene: 5. The CDR3 spells CASSLSPGQGTDTQYF. The CDR3 DNA follows: TGTGCCAGCAGTTTATCGCCTGGACAGGGAACAGATACGCAGTATTTT.

This clonotype has at least ten counts. The chain joins TRBV5-1 to TRBJ2-3, with D tentatively TRBD2 (5 bases). Germline V lookup: CDR1 SGHRS, CDR2 YFSETQ. The CDR3 covers 13 residues. Between the trimmed V and J ends, which lost 5 bases and 1 base, there was a span of 8 bases. CDR3 loop: CASSGSGTDTQYF. The CDR3 region has the DNA TGCGCCAGCAGTGGGAGCGGCACAGATACGCAGTATTTT.

This clonotype has a count of ten or more. This chain connects TRBV24-1 to TRBJ2-2, with D hard to call. This CDR3 has 13 residues. The V gene lost 9 bases and the J gene lost 7 bases, with 14 bases spanning the gap. CDR1 and CDR2 (germline): KGHDR, SFDVKD. CDR3 loop: CATALRANGELFF. In nucleotides, the CDR3 is TGTGCCACCGCGCTAAGGGCGAACGGGGAGCTGTTTTTT.

This clonotype was detected only a few times. The chain has TRBV6-1 and TRBJ2-3; D is ambiguous. Germline CDR1 and CDR2: MNHNS and SASEGT. V was clipped by 3 bases and J by 4 bases, with 8 bases between them. This CDR3 is 13 amino acids long. CDR3 nucleotides: TGTGCCAGCAGTGAGTGGCCCGCAGATACGCAGTATTTT. Protein sequence: CASSEWPADTQYF.

The rearrangement links TRBV7-8 to TRBJ1-5, with D perhaps matching TRBD1 (5 bases). The CDR3 extends over 16 amino acids. Germline V gene data show CDR1 as SGHVS and CDR2 as FQNEAQ. V lost 4 bases and J lost 4, with 17 bases in between. The CDR3 coding sequence is TGTGCCAGCAGCTACCCCCCAGGGCTAATTAATCAGCCCCAGCATTTT. It translates to CASSYPPGLINQPQHF.

This clonotype was seen many times. J is TRBJ2-3 and V is TRBV10-3, with TRBD2 matching over 13 bases. The junction had 1 base not matched to a gene; V was cut back by 4 bases and J by 6 bases. Germline V gene lookup returns CDR1 ENHRY and CDR2 SYGVKD. This CDR3 has 14 residues. CDR3 protein: CAISATSGRDTQYF. The CDR3 coding sequence is TGTGCCATCAGTGCGACTAGCGGGAGGGATACGCAGTATTTT.

The chain employs TRBV28 and TRBJ1-5; 7 bases fit TRBD1. The CDR3 loop spans 16 amino acids. V was pared by 4 bases and J by 2 bases, with 8 bases of the junction left unmatched. The germline V gene has CDR1 MDHEN and CDR2 SYDVKM. The CDR3 reads CASSSPGQGGNQPQHF. CDR3 sequence (DNA): TGTGCCAGCAGTTCCCCGGGGCAGGGGGGCAATCAGCCCCAGCATTTT.

This clonotype has a count of ten or more. The rearrangement links TRBV12-3 or TRBV12-4 to TRBJ1-3; tentatively, D is TRBD1 (5 bases). The V and J ends lost 8 bases and 2 bases respectively, with 10 bases between them. This CDR3 region has 13 residues. CDR3 DNA sequence: TGTGCCAGCGGGGGGTCAACTGGAAACACCATATATTTT. It codes for CASGGSTGNTIYF.

CDR3 in amino acids: CATSRDRVQGQETQYF. In DNA, the CDR3 is TGTGCCACCAGCAGAGATCGCGTTCAGGGGCAAGAGACCCAGTACTTC. The genes are TRBV15 and TRBJ2-5; D possibly corresponds to TRBD1 (6 bases). Germline V gene sequence: CDR1 LNHNV, CDR2 YYDKDF (reference sequence). V was shortened by 0 bases and J by 2 bases, with 13 bases between the two germline ends. This CDR3 has 16 residues.

This clonotype was seen at least ten times. The rearrangement joins TRBV28 to TRBJ2-2; 14 nucleotides agree with TRBD2. CDR3 length: 19 residues. Germline assignment: CDR1 MDHEN and CDR2 SYDVKM. J lost 5 bases, V lost 6 bases, and 14 bases had no gene match. The CDR3 spells CASSGIGLAGGRGTGELFF. The CDR3 DNA sequence: TGTGCCAGCAGCGGAATCGGACTAGCGGGAGGCAGGGGGACCGGGGAGCTGTTTTTT. The entire variable domain, with the rest obtained from reference TRBV28 and TRBJ2-2, is as follows: DVKVTQSSRYLVKRTGEKVFLECVQDMDHENMFWYRQDPGLGLRLIYFSYDVKMKEKGDIPEGYSVSREKKERFSLILESASTNQTSMYLCASSGIGLAGGRGTGELFFGEGSRLTVL.

This clonotype occurred a few times. This chain uses TRBV12-3 or TRBV12-4 with TRBJ2-7; D is unresolved. V shed 6 bases and J shed 4 bases, with 16 bases lying between them. CDR3 length: 14 amino acids. CDR3: CASRLSPSVYEQYF. The CDR3 DNA sequence: TGTGCCAGCAGACTTAGTCCGTCTGTGTACGAGCAGTACTTC.

This clonotype was seen ten or more times. The chain employs TRBV27 and TRBJ1-6, with TRBD1 matching 9 bases. The CDR3 has 15 residues. Losses at the gene ends were 2 bases for V and 8 bases for J; bases not matched to a gene: 4. CDR1 MNHEY and CDR2 SMNVEV come from the germline V gene (reference sequence). The CDR3 DNA follows: TGTGCCAGCAGTTTAGGGACAGGGTGGCATTCACCCCTCCACTTT. Translation: CASSLGTGWHSPLHF.

This clonotype was detected ten times or more. The V and J genes are TRBV2 and TRBJ2-7; D uncertain. This CDR3 has 13 residues. CDR1 SNHLY and CDR2 FYNNEI come from the germline V gene. V was trimmed by 0 bases and J by 6 bases, leaving 9 bases between them. Here the CDR3 reads CASSEAPPPEQYF. CDR3 nucleotides: TGTGCCAGCAGTGAAGCGCCTCCCCCCGAGCAGTACTTC.

This clonotype was seen at least ten times. V and J are TRBV20-1 and TRBJ1-5; 7 bases match TRBD1. The CDR3 length is 13 residues. The germline gives CDR1 DFQATT, CDR2 SNEGSKA (reference sequence). The ends lost 6 bases at V and 5 bases at J; junction bases unmatched: 7. The CDR3 reads CSATRDSYQPQHF. CDR3 coding DNA: TGCAGTGCAACCCGGGACAGTTATCAGCCCCAGCATTTT.

This clonotype was seen ten or more times. V and J are TRBV7-6 and TRBJ2-7; a weak D match, TRBD1 (6 bases). The V gene lost 10 bases and the J gene lost 4 bases, with 20 bases spanning the gap. The length of the CDR3 is 14 residues. From germline, CDR1 is SGHVS and CDR2 FNYEAQ. CDR3 loop: CATDLRDKSYEQYF. The CDR3 DNA is TGTGCCACCGATCTCCGGGACAAGTCTTACGAGCAGTACTTC.

At least ten counts were recorded for this clonotype. The chain joins TRBV7-8 to TRBJ2-1; weak D call: TRBD2 (6 bases). In germline, CDR1 is SGHVS, CDR2 FQNEAQ. V gave up 4 bases and J gave up 3 bases, with 13 bases separating them. This CDR3 spans 15 amino acids. CDR3 bases: TGTGCCAGCAGCTCGACTACTAGCTACTACAATGAGCAGTTCTTC. It encodes CASSSTTSYYNEQFF.

The chain has TRBV11-3 and TRBJ1-5, with a tentative D call TRBD1 (6 bases). CDR3 size: 17 residues. V was pared by 4 bases and J by 2 bases, with 18 bases between. Germline V gives CDR1 SGHNT, CDR2 YENEEA. The CDR3 region is CASSSQGRGQGNQPQHF. For the CDR3, the DNA is TGTGCCAGCAGCTCCCAGGGTCGGGGGCAGGGCAATCAGCCCCAGCATTTT.

This clonotype was counted at least ten times. V usage is TRBV27 and J usage is TRBJ1-1; D not certain. This CDR3 is 13 amino acids long. The V end was cut by 8 bases, the J end by 3 bases, with 13 bases between. Germline loops: CDR1 MNHEY, CDR2 SMNVEV (reference sequence). The CDR3 spells CASRVTVYTEAFF. For the CDR3, the DNA is TGTGCCAGCCGGGTGACGGTGTACACTGAAGCTTTCTTT.

There are many counts of this clonotype. The J gene is TRBJ2-7, the V gene TRBV28; D is ambiguous. Germline CDR1 and CDR2: MDHEN and SYDVKM. Between the trimmed V and J ends, which lost 6 bases and 3 bases, there was a span of 12 bases. This CDR3 has 13 amino acids. The CDR3, as DNA: TGTGCCAGCAGCCTTAAGGAGTACTACGAGCAGTACTTC. It encodes CASSLKEYYEQYF. Complete variable domain (other parts from reference TRBV28 and TRBJ2-7): DVKVTQSSRYLVKRTGEKVFLECVQDMDHENMFWYRQDPGLGLRLIYFSYDVKMKEKGDIPEGYSVSREKKERFSLILESASTNQTSMYLCASSLKEYYEQYFGPGTRLTVT.

At least ten counts were recorded for this clonotype. The chain recombines TRBV20-1 with TRBJ2-5; D ambiguous. The CDR3 has 9 amino acids. Germline CDR1 is DFQATT and CDR2 is SNEGSKA (reference sequence). The DNA of the CDR3 is TGCAGAGGGCAAGAGACCCAGTACTTC. Residues: CRGQETQYF.

In its sample, this clonotype was seen many times. Mismatch with germline at one junction end may stem from a read error. The V call is TRBV28, the J call TRBJ2-7; TRBD1 might be the D (5 bases). Germline-derived CDR1 and CDR2 are MDHEN and SYDVKM. CDR3 size: 17 residues. CDR3 protein: CASSPITLAGNSHEQYF. CDR3 coding DNA: TGTGCCAGCAGTCCCATCACCTTGGCAGGGAACTCCCACGAGCAGTACTTC.

The chain employs TRBV5-5 and TRBJ2-1, with TRBD1 matching 8 bases. The CDR3 runs 16 residues. Germline trimming cut 0 bases from V and 7 bases from J; bases unmatched to any gene: 9. Germline loops: CDR1 SGHKS, CDR2 YYEKEE (reference sequence). The CDR3 sequence: CASSLVPGQGANEQFF. The CDR3 bases are TGTGCCAGCAGCTTGGTCCCTGGACAGGGAGCGAATGAGCAGTTCTTC.

This clonotype was seen repeatedly, ten times or more. The chain carries TRBV28 and TRBJ2-7; D unclear. V gave up 10 bases and J gave up 4 bases, with 11 bases separating them. This CDR3 is 11 amino acids long. Germline CDR1 reads MDHEN; CDR2 reads SYDVKM. CDR3 sequence (DNA): TGTGCCACCACGTCCGGTTACGAGCAGTACTTC. Translating gives CATTSGYEQYF.

The table lists this clonotype with a count of one. The chain uses TRBV27 and TRBJ2-1; 14 positions match TRBD2. Germline V gene sequence: CDR1 MNHEY, CDR2 SMNVEV (reference sequence). The CDR3 is 18 amino acids. Trimming at V came to 6 bases and at J to 2 bases, leaving 9 bases not matched to a gene. Here the CDR3 reads CASSRPAGLAGAYNEQFF. CDR3 nucleotides: TGTGCCAGCAGCCGCCCAGCGGGACTAGCGGGAGCCTACAATGAGCAGTTCTTC.

This clonotype was seen ten or more times. V and J are TRBV7-3 and TRBJ2-1; TRBD2 agrees at 9 bases. Germline V CDR1 and CDR2: SGHTA, FQGTGA. The CDR3 has 16 residues. After removal of 0 bases from V and 7 bases from J, the junction contained 7 bases not matched to a gene. CDR3 loop: CASSLTVSGRGNEQFF. For the CDR3, the DNA is TGTGCCAGCAGCTTAACAGTTAGCGGGAGAGGGAATGAGCAGTTCTTC. The full variable domain, its missing parts supplied by reference TRBV7-3 and TRBJ2-1, is GAGVSQTPSNKVTEKGKYVELRCDPISGHTALYWYRQSLGQGPEFLIYFQGTGAADDSGLPNDRFFAVRPEGSVSTLKIQRTERGDSAVYLCASSLTVSGRGNEQFFGPGTRLTVL.

This clonotype was counted at least ten times. This chain uses TRBV29-1 with TRBJ2-3, with 9 bases fitting TRBD2. V lost 6 bases, J lost 0 bases, and 4 bases stayed unmatched. Germline V lookup: CDR1 SQVTM, CDR2 ANQGSEA. This CDR3 is built from 14 residues. DNA of the CDR3: TGCAGCGTGGATACTAGCGGGAGCACAGATACGCAGTATTTT. Translated, it gives CSVDTSGSTDTQYF.

This clonotype was recorded many times. The chain carries TRBV5-4 and TRBJ2-5, with TRBD2 matching over 12 bases. Germline-derived CDR1 and CDR2 are SGHNT and YYREEE (reference sequence). Trimming cost V 4 bases and J 4 bases; bases outside gene matches: 8. The CDR3 length is 16 residues. The CDR3 reads CASSILAGGPGETQYF. The CDR3 DNA reads TGTGCCAGCAGCATTCTAGCGGGAGGGCCTGGAGAGACCCAGTACTTC.

This clonotype was counted a few times. V is TRBV15 and J is TRBJ2-1; D unresolved. Germline CDR1 and CDR2: LNHNV and YYDKDF (reference sequence). V was pared by 5 bases and J by 7 bases, with 6 bases between. The CDR3 length is 11 residues. This CDR3 reads CATSGKNEQFF. Here the CDR3 DNA reads TGTGCCACCAGCGGCAAGAATGAGCAGTTCTTC.

In its sample, this clonotype was seen a few times. J is TRBJ1-2 and V is TRBV7-9, with D possibly being TRBD1 (5 bases). Trimming shortened V by 5 bases and J by 4 bases, and 17 bases separated the two germline ends. This CDR3 is built from 15 residues. Germline loops: CDR1 SEHNR, CDR2 FQNEAQ (reference sequence). CDR3 in DNA: TGTGCCAGCAGCCGGTCATCGGGGGATACCTATGGCTACACCTTC. It encodes CASSRSSGDTYGYTF.